A selection of T cell receptor beta chains follows, all from one sample in a study of control samples from healthy donors and cancer patients. Generated by immunoSEQ multiplex PCR, the TCRdb table keeps only in-frame clones and is missing some. The sample has tens of thousands of clones; 91% are singletons. The source material was PBMCs. The receptors here all came from a man aged 50-60 years with lung cancer. CDR3s include the opening cysteine and the closing phenylalanine or tryptophan. D genes are given only for firm matches. Not all rows give a size; the values are once, few, many and, for expanded clones, a class.

size: .
J: TRBJ2-1
D: .
V: TRBV11-2
DNA: TGTGCCAGCAGCTTACGGTCAGGGACATACAATGAGCAGTTCTTC
CDR3: CASSLRSGTYNEQFF

size: once
J: TRBJ2-2
D: .
V: TRBV2
DNA: TGTGCCAGCAGTAAGGGACCTGTTGACACCGGGGAGCTGTTTTTT
CDR3: CASSKGPVDTGELFF

size: once
J: TRBJ2-2
D: TRBD1
V: TRBV5-1
DNA: TGCGCCAGCAGCTCGGGACAGCTGGACACCGGGGAGCTGTTTTTT
CDR3: CASSSGQLDTGELFF

size: once
J: TRBJ2-7
D: .
V: TRBV5-1
DNA: TGCGCCAGCAGCGTGGGGGGGGCAGGAACTGCCTACGAGCAGTACTTC
CDR3: CASSVGGAGTAYEQYF

size: .
J: TRBJ1-2
D: .
V: TRBV7-9
DNA: TGTGCCAGCAGCTTAAGTGATTATGGCTACACCTTC
CDR3: CASSLSDYGYTF

size: .
J: TRBJ2-5
D: TRBD2
V: TRBV7-2
DNA: TGTGCCAGCACTCCGGGAGGGGGGGCCCAGGAGACCCAGTACTTC
CDR3: CASTPGGGAQETQYF

size: .
J: TRBJ2-2
D: .
V: TRBV12-3/TRBV12-4
DNA: TGTGCCAGCAGTTCCCTAAGGGGGGAGCTGTTTTTT
CDR3: CASSSLRGELFF

size: few
J: TRBJ1-5
D: .
V: TRBV5-4
DNA: TGTGCCAGCAGCTTGGGAGGGGGGCAGCCCCAGCATTTT
CDR3: CASSLGGGQPQHF

size: .
J: TRBJ2-7
D: TRBD1
V: TRBV3-1/TRBV3-2
DNA: TGTGCCAGCAGCCGCCCGGGACAGGGGGTGAATGGCGAGCAGTACTTC
CDR3: CASSRPGQGVNGEQYF

size: .
J: TRBJ2-1
D: TRBD2
V: TRBV29-1
DNA: TGCAGCGTTGAAAGGACCCCGGGGGGGAGCTACAATGAGCAGTTCTTC
CDR3: CSVERTPGGSYNEQFF